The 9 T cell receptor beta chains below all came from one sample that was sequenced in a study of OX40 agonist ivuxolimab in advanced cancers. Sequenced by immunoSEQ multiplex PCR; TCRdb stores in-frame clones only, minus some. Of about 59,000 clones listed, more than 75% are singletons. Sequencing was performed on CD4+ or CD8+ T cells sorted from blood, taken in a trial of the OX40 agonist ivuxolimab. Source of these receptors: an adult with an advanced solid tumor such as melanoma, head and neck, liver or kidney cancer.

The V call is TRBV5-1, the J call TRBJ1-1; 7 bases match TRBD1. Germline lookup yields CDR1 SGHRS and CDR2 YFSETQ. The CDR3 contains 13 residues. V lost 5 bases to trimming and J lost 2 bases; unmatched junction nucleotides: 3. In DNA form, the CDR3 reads TGCGCCAGCAGAGGGGGCGACAACACTGAAGCTTTCTTT. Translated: CASRGGDNTEAFF.

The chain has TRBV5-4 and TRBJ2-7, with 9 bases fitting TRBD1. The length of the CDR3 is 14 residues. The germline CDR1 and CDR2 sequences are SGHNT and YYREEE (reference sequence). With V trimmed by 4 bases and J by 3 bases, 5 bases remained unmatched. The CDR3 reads CASSLGDRDYEQYF. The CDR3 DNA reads TGTGCCAGCAGCCTAGGGGACAGGGACTACGAGCAGTACTTC.

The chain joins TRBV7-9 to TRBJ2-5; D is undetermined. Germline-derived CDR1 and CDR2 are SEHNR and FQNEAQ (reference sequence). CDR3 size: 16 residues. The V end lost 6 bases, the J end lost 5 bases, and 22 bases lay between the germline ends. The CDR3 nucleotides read TGTGCCAGCAGAGACCGGCGGCACCAGGCACAGGAGACCCAGTACTTC. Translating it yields CASRDRRHQAQETQYF.

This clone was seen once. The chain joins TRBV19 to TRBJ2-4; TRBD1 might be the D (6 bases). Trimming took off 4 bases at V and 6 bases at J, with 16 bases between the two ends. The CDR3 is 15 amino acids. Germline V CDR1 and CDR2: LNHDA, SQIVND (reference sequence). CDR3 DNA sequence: TGTGCCAGTAGTAAGGACAGCCCCGGGCGAAACATTCAGTACTTC. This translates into CASSKDSPGRNIQYF.

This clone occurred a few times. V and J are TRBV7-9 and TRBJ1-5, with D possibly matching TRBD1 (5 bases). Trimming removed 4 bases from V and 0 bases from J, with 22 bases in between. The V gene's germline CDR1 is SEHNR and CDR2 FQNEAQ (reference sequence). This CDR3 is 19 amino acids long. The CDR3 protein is CASSSFAMTVMHSNQPQHF. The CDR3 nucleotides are TGTGCCAGCAGCTCGTTTGCGATGACAGTGATGCATAGCAATCAGCCCCAGCATTTT.

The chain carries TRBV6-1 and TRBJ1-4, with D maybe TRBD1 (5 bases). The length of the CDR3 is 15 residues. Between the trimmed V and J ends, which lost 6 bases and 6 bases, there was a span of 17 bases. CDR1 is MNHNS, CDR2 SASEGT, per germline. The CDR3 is CASSLGSARDEKLFF. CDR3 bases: TGTGCCAGCAGCCTCGGGTCCGCCAGGGATGAAAAACTGTTTTTT.

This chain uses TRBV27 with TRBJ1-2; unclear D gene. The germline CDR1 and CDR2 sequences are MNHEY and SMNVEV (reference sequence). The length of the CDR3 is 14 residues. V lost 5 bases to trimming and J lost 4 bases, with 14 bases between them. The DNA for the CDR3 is TGTGCCAGCAGTCCCCGGACGGACGTCTATGGCTACACCTTC. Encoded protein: CASSPRTDVYGYTF.

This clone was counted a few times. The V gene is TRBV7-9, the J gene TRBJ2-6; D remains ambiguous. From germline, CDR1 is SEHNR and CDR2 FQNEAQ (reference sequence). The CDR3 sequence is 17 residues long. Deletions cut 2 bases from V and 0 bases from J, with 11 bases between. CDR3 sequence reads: CASSLSVGGSGANVLTF. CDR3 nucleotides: TGTGCCAGCAGCTTAAGCGTCGGTGGCTCTGGGGCCAACGTCCTGACTTTC.

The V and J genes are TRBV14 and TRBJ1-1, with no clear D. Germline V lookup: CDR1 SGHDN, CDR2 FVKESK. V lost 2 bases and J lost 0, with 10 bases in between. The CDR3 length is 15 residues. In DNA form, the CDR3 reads TGTGCCAGCAGCCAAAAAGCATGGGTGAACACTGAAGCTTTCTTT. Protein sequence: CASSQKAWVNTEAFF. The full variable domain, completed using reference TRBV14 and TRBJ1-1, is EAGVTQFPSHSVIEKGQTVTLRCDPISGHDNLYWYRRVMGKEIKFLLHFVKESKQDESGMPNNRFLAERTGGTYSTLKVQPAELEDSGVYFCASSQKAWVNTEAFFGQGTRLTVV.